These 12 T cell receptor beta chains came from one sample sequenced in a study of Ad26.COV2.S vaccination and SARS-CoV-2 variants. Treatment of the sample: around 19 received Ad26.COV2.S at low or high dose, single or two shots; 5 received placebo; per-sample allocation not given. The investigators took samples on day 63 after the first vaccine or placebo injection. TCRdb's table, derived via immunoSEQ multiplex PCR, lists solely in-frame clones and lacks some. The sample shows about 440,000 clones, 90% of them seen only once. The sequences come from peripheral blood, collected in a trial of Ad26.COV2.S vaccine versus placebo. Receptors originate from a person between 18 and 60 years old who received the Ad26.COV2.S COVID-19 vaccine or a placebo.

CDR3 loop: CATSRDPLPGDPLFF. In DNA form, the CDR3 reads TGTGCCACCAGCAGAGATCCCCTCCCTGGAGACCCACTGTTCTTC. J is TRBJ2-1 and V is TRBV15; D is uncertain. CDR3 length: 15 residues. Trimming left V 0 bases short and J 15 bases short, with 21 bases between. Germline V gives CDR1 LNHNV, CDR2 YYDKDF (reference sequence).

This clone was observed a single time. The chain links TRBV6-2 or TRBV6-3 to TRBJ1-5; D unclear. Trimming cost V 5 bases and J 4 bases, with 12 bases left between them. The germline gives CDR1 MNHEY, CDR2 SVGEGT. This CDR3 region has 14 residues. This CDR3 reads CASSPRTGNQPQHF. The CDR3 DNA sequence: TGTGCCAGCAGTCCGCGGACGGGAAATCAGCCCCAGCATTTT.

The chain joins TRBV7-9 to TRBJ2-1; 10 bases are shared with TRBD2. The germline gives CDR1 SEHNR, CDR2 FQNEAQ (reference sequence). The J segment lost 8 bases and the V segment lost 1 base, leaving 5 bases of the junction unmatched. CDR3 length: 15 residues. The CDR3 is CASSLGTSGPDEQFF. The CDR3 coding sequence is TGTGCCAGCAGCTTAGGGACTAGCGGCCCCGATGAGCAGTTCTTC.

This chain joins TRBV5-1 and TRBJ2-1, with 9 bases lining up with TRBD2. The CDR3 has 15 residues. CDR1 and CDR2 (germline): SGHRS, YFSETQ. The junction had 5 bases not matched to a gene; V was cut back by 4 bases and J by 3 bases. As DNA, the CDR3 is TGCGCCAGCAGCGAGGGACTAGCAGACTACAATGAGCAGTTCTTC. It encodes CASSEGLADYNEQFF.

This rearrangement joins TRBV13 to TRBJ2-1; D ambiguous. V lost 5 bases and J 5 bases, leaving 7 bases between the germline ends. Per germline, CDR1 PRHDT and CDR2 FYEKMQ (reference sequence). CDR3 length: 12 residues. As DNA, the CDR3 is TGTGCCAGCAGCCCACGGGACAATGAGCAGTTCTTC. Amino acids: CASSPRDNEQFF. The complete variable domain, with remaining parts taken from reference TRBV13 and TRBJ2-1, reads AAGVIQSPRHLIKEKRETATLKCYPIPRHDTVYWYQQGPGQDPQFLISFYEKMQSDKGSIPDRFSAQQFSDYHSELNMSSLELGDSALYFCASSPRDNEQFFGPGTRLTVL.

The chain recombines TRBV7-3 with TRBJ2-7; the match to TRBD2 covers 12 bases. The CDR3 sequence is 17 residues long. With 3 bases clipped from V and 6 bases from J, the junction kept 12 bases outside the gene matches. CDR1 is SGHTA and CDR2 is FQGTGA in the germline V gene. As DNA, the CDR3 is TGTGCCAGCAGCTTGGGGGAACTAGCGGGAGGTCTCCGCGAGCAGTACTTC. Its translation: CASSLGELAGGLREQYF.

This clone was observed once. V usage is TRBV19 and J usage is TRBJ1-5, with D possibly matching TRBD1 (6 bases). V lost 2 bases and J lost 4, with 12 bases in between. The germline V gene has CDR1 LNHDA and CDR2 SQIVND (reference sequence). This CDR3 is built from 15 residues. The CDR3 loop reads CASSIRGGGNQPQHF. Here the CDR3 DNA reads TGTGCCAGTAGTATACGAGGAGGGGGAAATCAGCCCCAGCATTTT.

V gene TRBV7-9 combines with J gene TRBJ2-1; TRBD2 might be the D (6 bases). This CDR3 is built from 15 residues. The germline V gene encodes CDR1 SEHNR and CDR2 FQNEAQ (reference sequence). The V end was cut by 0 bases, the J end by 4 bases, with 10 bases between. CDR3 region: CASSLAGLPYNEQFF. The CDR3 coding sequence is TGTGCCAGCAGCTTAGCGGGACTCCCGTACAATGAGCAGTTCTTC. The full variable domain, rest sourced from reference TRBV7-9 and TRBJ2-1, is DTGVSQNPRHKITKRGQNVTFRCDPISEHNRLYWYRQTLGQGPEFLTYFQNEAQLEKSRLLSDRFSAERPKGSFSTLEIQRTEQGDSAMYLCASSLAGLPYNEQFFGPGTRLTVL.

The V and J genes are TRBV5-4 and TRBJ1-4; no reliable D call. V shed 5 bases and J shed 1 base, with 9 bases lying between them. The CDR3 has 14 residues. CDR1 and CDR2 (germline): SGHNT, YYREEE (reference sequence). DNA for the CDR3: TGTGCCAGCAGTTCTTGGGGAACTAATGAAAAACTGTTTTTT. Its translation: CASSSWGTNEKLFF.

V is TRBV3-1 (or the pseudogene TRBV3-2) and J is TRBJ1-6, with a tentative D call TRBD1 (5 bases). There are 15 residues in the CDR3. Germline V gives CDR1 LGHDT, CDR2 YNNKEL (reference sequence). V was pared by 1 base and J by 6 bases, with 10 bases between. The CDR3 coding sequence is TGTGCCAGCAGCCAAGGAGGGGTGCGTAATTCACCCCTCCACTTT. Translation gives CASSQGGVRNSPLHF.

The chain is built from TRBV28 and TRBJ2-3; the match to TRBD2 covers 11 bases. With V trimmed by 4 bases and J by 8 bases, 5 bases remained unmatched. CDR3 size: 14 residues. The germline V gene encodes CDR1 MDHEN and CDR2 SYDVKM. CDR3 DNA: TGTGCCAGCAGTTCTAGCGGGAGGAGTGTTACGCAGTATTTT. Encoded protein: CASSSSGRSVTQYF.

This clone was recorded a few times. The rearrangement links TRBV28 to TRBJ1-6; 7 positions match TRBD1. CDR3 length equals 13 residues. Trimming removed 8 bases from V and 10 bases from J; junction bases left unmatched: 8. CDR1 is MDHEN and CDR2 is SYDVKM in the germline V gene. In nucleotides, the CDR3 is TGTGCCAGCGATGGACAGGTGGGGTCACCCCTCCACTTT. Its translation is CASDGQVGSPLHF.